This T cell receptor (beta chain) was identified during a study of blood T cells in healthy people across ages. Study results and caveats: Long-lived and aged donors differed, with more naive CD4+ cells and higher diversity in the long-lived.

Extraction of total RNA produced a minimum of 5 micrograms from each sample. This CDR3 region has 15 residues. V was clipped by 3 bases and J by 4 bases, with 12 bases between them. Germline-derived CDR1 and CDR2 are KGHDR and SFDVKD. Turning to this clonotype: Its antigen is still unknown.

A second PCR, run for roughly 7 to 12 cycles, used a sample-barcoded 5' primer plus a J-beta primer mix. TCRdb ran MiXCR on the 5' RACE reads and lists one entry per CDR3 protein. The profile covers approximately 960,000 distinct CDR3 sequences, with approximately 32% appearing a single time and about 9.4% taken by the ten largest. These data are also associated with another study on T cells of mothers and their children. That study adds: Reads obtained per mother exceeded 8.5 million TCR beta CDR3 reads, with 3 million to 3.5 million obtained per child.

Sequencing was performed on blood. The receptor was derived from a woman aged 40 to 50 in good health. This chain uses TRBV24-1 with TRBJ2-1; the D call may be TRBD1 or TRBD2 (5 bases each). CDR3 region: CATSDGTVAYNEQFF. DNA for the CDR3: TGTGCCACCAGTGATGGGACCGTCGCATACAATGAGCAGTTCTTC.